This TCR beta chain was recorded in a study of cytomegalovirus exposure and HLA in healthy donors. Findings of the study overall: It was 150 or so TCR beta chains that were listed as cytomegalovirus-associated.

This clone came up once. The antigen is undetermined. It was the approximately 110-subject validation cohort, separate from the roughly 700-subject first cohort, to which the donors belonged. Data came from immunoSEQ multiplex PCR; TCRdb stores just in-frame clones and leaves some out. The sample lists around 60,000 clones, 92% seen once, with over 1% in the top ten. The V end was cut by 0 bases, the J end by 6 bases, with 19 bases between. Germline V gene sequence: CDR1 SGHRS, CDR2 YFSETQ. This CDR3 spans 17 amino acids. The chain joins TRBV5-1 to TRBJ2-1; possibly TRBD1 for D (7 bases). This sequence originates from a young woman in good health and CMV-seronegative. Sequenced: PBMCs. CDR3 nucleotide sequence: TGCGCCAGCAGCTTGGTTGGCGGGACCAGGGGGTCCAATGAGCAGTTCTTC. This sequence encodes CASSLVGGTRGSNEQFF.